The 20 T cell receptor beta chains below were found in one sample sequenced in a study of shared clonotypes between healthy human individuals. Assay: immunoSEQ multiplex PCR; the TCRdb copy retains only in-frame clones and omits some. The sample lists around 580,000 clones; roughly 98% were seen once. Naive CD8 cells lacked CD45RO, underwent positive selection for CCR7 and left out terminally differentiated effector memory CD45RA+ cells. The source material was naive CD8+ T cells sorted from blood. All receptors come from a man aged 30 to 39 in good health.

Only one count was recorded for this clone. The chain uses TRBV7-8 and TRBJ2-7, with 8 bases that match TRBD1. Looked up from germline, CDR1 is SGHVS and CDR2 is FQNEAQ. V was clipped by 6 bases and J by 3 bases; unmatched bases: 4. The CDR3 spans 13 residues. The CDR3 here is CASSFTGGYEQYF. DNA for the CDR3: TGTGCCAGCAGTTTTACAGGGGGCTACGAGCAGTACTTC.

CDR3 region: CASSRMTGSSYEQYF. CDR3 coding DNA: TGCGCCAGCAGCCGCATGACCGGGTCCTCCTACGAGCAGTACTTC. The genes are TRBV4-1 and TRBJ2-7; no reliable D call. The germline CDR1 and CDR2 sequences are MGHRA and YSYEKL. The ends were cut back, 4 bases at V and 0 bases at J, with 13 bases in the middle. The CDR3 sequence is 15 residues long.

This clone was counted once. This chain links TRBV5-4 with TRBJ2-7; D unclear. Deletions cut 4 bases from V and 0 bases from J, with 5 bases between. The germline V gene has CDR1 SGHNT and CDR2 YYREEE (reference sequence). The CDR3 totals 12 residues. The CDR3 DNA reads TGTGCCAGCAGCGCCCCCTCCTACGAGCAGTACTTC. Translated, it gives CASSAPSYEQYF. Filled out from reference TRBV5-4 and TRBJ2-7, the complete variable domain reads ETGVTQSPTHLIKTRGQQVTLRCSSQSGHNTVSWYQQALGQGPQFIFQYYREEENGRGNFPPRFSGLQFPNYSSELNVNALELDDSALYLCASSAPSYEQYFGPGTRLTVT.

This chain links TRBV9 with TRBJ2-3, with 10 bases identical to TRBD2. The CDR3 is 16 residues long. In germline, CDR1 is SGDLS, CDR2 YYNGEE. V lost 4 bases and J lost 1; bases outside the gene matches: 6. The CDR3 sequence is CASSSTGTSGTDTQYF. As DNA, the CDR3 is TGTGCCAGCAGCTCCACCGGGACTAGCGGCACAGATACGCAGTATTTT.

The V call is TRBV27, the J call TRBJ2-3; TRBD2 matches at 7 bases. The V gene end was trimmed by 2 bases and the J gene end by 3 bases; junction bases not matched to a gene: 8. This CDR3 comprises 16 residues. From germline, CDR1 is MNHEY and CDR2 SMNVEV (reference sequence). Here the CDR3 DNA reads TGTGCCAGCAGTTTAGAAGCGGGGTCCAGTACAGATACGCAGTATTTT. Encoded protein: CASSLEAGSSTDTQYF.

The chain joins TRBV4-1 to TRBJ2-2; possible D gene TRBD2, 5 bases. CDR1 and CDR2 from the germline V gene are MGHRA and YSYEKL. V lost 2 bases and J 4 bases, leaving 17 bases between the germline ends. The CDR3 extends over 17 amino acids. The DNA for the CDR3 is TGCGCCAGCAGCCAACTCGGACTTCGGAAGGGCACCGGGGAGCTGTTTTTT. Protein sequence: CASSQLGLRKGTGELFF.

The CDR3 spells CASSPATSGPYEQYF. In nucleotides, the CDR3 is TGTGCCAGCAGCCCGGCGACTAGCGGACCCTACGAGCAGTACTTC. The chain recombines TRBV7-9 with TRBJ2-7; 9 bases align to TRBD2. Losses at the gene ends were 5 bases for V and 2 bases for J; bases not matched to a gene: 7. CDR3 length: 15 residues. Germline CDR1 and CDR2: SEHNR and FQNEAQ (reference sequence).

CDR3 loop: CASSPLSLEGSSYEQYF. CDR3 coding DNA: TGTGCCAGCAGCCCCTTATCCCTTGAGGGGTCCTCCTACGAGCAGTACTTC. This chain joins TRBV7-9 and TRBJ2-7; D is tentatively TRBD1 or TRBD2 (5 bases each). The V end lost 5 bases, the J end lost 0 bases, and 20 bases lay between the germline ends. CDR1 is SEHNR, CDR2 FQNEAQ, per germline (reference sequence). The CDR3 is made up of 17 amino acids.

The genes are TRBV13 and TRBJ2-5, with D hard to call. The CDR3 spans 13 residues. Between the trimmed V and J ends, which lost 4 bases and 6 bases, there was a span of 12 bases. Germline CDR1 is PRHDT and CDR2 is FYEKMQ (reference sequence). The CDR3 coding sequence is TGTGCCAGCAGCTGGAGCGTTGAAAAGACCCAGTACTTC. Translation gives CASSWSVEKTQYF.

This chain connects TRBV5-8 to TRBJ1-5, with 7 bases that match TRBD1. The CDR3 length is 15 residues. V lost 0 bases and J lost 4; bases outside the gene matches: 4. Germline CDR1 reads SGHTS; CDR2 reads YDEGEE. The CDR3 nucleotides are TGTGCCAGCAGCTTGGAGGGACAGCCGAATCAGCCCCAGCATTTT. Translated, it gives CASSLEGQPNQPQHF.

This chain connects TRBV27 to TRBJ1-2, with TRBD1 as a possible D gene (5 bases). This CDR3 contains 16 residues. Trimming removed 0 bases from V and 3 bases from J, with 14 bases in between. The germline V gene encodes CDR1 MNHEY and CDR2 SMNVEV (reference sequence). CDR3 amino acids: CASSLSSGAAHYGYTF. Here the CDR3 DNA reads TGTGCCAGCAGTTTATCGTCCGGGGCAGCGCACTATGGCTACACCTTC.

The chain combines TRBV29-1 with TRBJ2-7; D remains ambiguous. The CDR3 has 13 residues. Trimming left V 0 bases short and J 2 bases short, with 8 bases between. CDR1 SQVTM and CDR2 ANQGSEA come from the germline V gene. The CDR3 here is CSVEDDVTYEQYF. The CDR3 bases are TGCAGCGTTGAAGATGACGTTACCTACGAGCAGTACTTC.

The genes are TRBV29-1 and TRBJ2-7, with D hard to call. The ends were cut back, 7 bases at V and 2 bases at J, with 12 bases in the middle. The CDR3 extends over 12 amino acids. CDR1 SQVTM and CDR2 ANQGSEA come from the germline V gene. CDR3 nucleotides: TGCAGCGCCTTGATGGAGACCTACGAGCAGTACTTC. It translates to CSALMETYEQYF.

This sequence joins TRBV6-6 and TRBJ1-4; D may be TRBD1 (5 bases). The CDR3 totals 15 residues. Germline CDR1 is MNHNY and CDR2 is SVGAGI (reference sequence). Trimming pared 4 bases from V and 11 bases from J, leaving 20 bases between. The CDR3, as DNA: TGTGCCAGCAGTTTCTTGGGGGAGGACAATGGGAAACTGTTTTTT. As protein: CASSFLGEDNGKLFF.

The CDR3 is CASSTRQGGYEQYF. In DNA, the CDR3 is TGCGCCAGCAGCACGAGACAGGGAGGTTACGAGCAGTACTTC. V is TRBV5-1 and J is TRBJ2-7; D is possibly TRBD1 (7 bases). Germline V CDR1 and CDR2: SGHRS, YFSETQ. Trimming took 4 bases from V and 4 from J, leaving 15 bases between them. The CDR3 extends over 14 amino acids.

The chain recombines TRBV27 with TRBJ2-7; maybe TRBD1 (5 bases). The CDR3 covers 15 residues. Germline V CDR1 and CDR2: MNHEY, SMNVEV (reference sequence). V shed 6 bases and J shed 5 bases, with 20 bases lying between them. The CDR3 bases are TGTGCCAGCAGCCCTTCCCCCACAGGAATCGACGAGCAGTACTTC. Translated: CASSPSPTGIDEQYF.

This clone has only one observation. The chain couples TRBV11-2 to TRBJ1-4; D is possibly TRBD1 (6 bases). From germline, CDR1 is SGHAT and CDR2 FQNNGV. This CDR3 is built from 14 residues. V lost 6 bases, J lost 8 bases, and 16 bases lay in between. The CDR3 sequence: CASRRQGRVEKLFF. The CDR3 coding sequence is TGTGCCAGCAGGCGTCAGGGGCGCGTCGAAAAACTGTTTTTT.

The chain carries TRBV9 and TRBJ2-1; 10 bases line up with TRBD2. The CDR3 spans 17 residues. Germline V gene sequence: CDR1 SGDLS, CDR2 YYNGEE. V gave up 6 bases and J gave up 4 bases; unmatched junction bases: 13. This chain's CDR3 is CASTPDLAGVGYNEQFF. CDR3 nucleotides: TGTGCCAGCACCCCCGATCTAGCGGGAGTAGGTTACAATGAGCAGTTCTTC.

V and J are TRBV6-8 and TRBJ2-6; no clear D gene. Per germline, CDR1 MNHGY and CDR2 SAAAGT. The CDR3 runs to 16 residues. Trimming removed 5 bases at V and 5 bases at J, with 16 bases between. The CDR3 sequence is CASSHTEQSRANVLTF. In nucleotides, the CDR3 is TGTGCCAGCAGTCATACGGAACAAAGTCGGGCCAACGTCCTGACTTTC.

This sequence joins TRBV7-6 and TRBJ2-1; 10 bases line up with TRBD2. Germline CDR1 is SGHVS and CDR2 is FNYEAQ. CDR3 length: 16 residues. V trimming: 5 bases; J trimming: 0 bases; junction bases outside the gene matches: 4. Written as DNA, the CDR3 is TGTGCCAGCAGCCCATCTAGCGGGAGCTCCTACAATGAGCAGTTCTTC. Encoded protein: CASSPSSGSSYNEQFF.